This T cell receptor (beta chain) derives from a study of blood T cell repertoires in COVID-19. Study at large: Material from acute and convalescent COVID-19 was sourced from the United States, Italy and Spain.

Before being deemed recovered, Cohort 3 donors had two negative PCRs, clearance, or symptom resolution. V lost 2 bases to trimming and J lost 6 bases; unmatched junction nucleotides: 9. Germline CDR1 SGHNT, CDR2 YYREEE (reference sequence). The CDR3 contains 15 residues. Generated by immunoSEQ multiplex PCR, the TCRdb table keeps only in-frame clones and is missing some. The profile shows 300,000 or so clones, around nine tenths of them singletons. The gene calls are TRBV5-4 and TRBJ2-3; 7 bases are a match to TRBD2. The material sequenced was PBMCs or T cells enriched from blood (not recorded which). This receptor was obtained from a man between 60 and 75 years old who had recovered from COVID-19. In DNA form, the CDR3 reads TGTGCCAGCAGCTTCTGGGCTAGCGGAGGGGATACGCAGTATTTT. It is translated as CASSFWASGGDTQYF.